A selection of T cell receptor beta chains follows, all from one sample in a study of blood T cell repertoires in COVID-19. Sequenced by immunoSEQ multiplex PCR; TCRdb stores in-frame clones only, minus some. This sample yields 210,000 or so clones, of which 84% are seen a single time; roughly 5% belongs to the top ten. What was sequenced was peripheral blood. The receptors were gathered from a woman aged 70-85 years with active or convalescent COVID-19. Both conserved end residues are part of each CDR3. D genes are given only for firm matches. Some rows have no size entry. The others give once, few or many, or a class for an expanded clone.

>TRBD1|NA|TRBV6-5|TRBJ1-2
TGTGCCAGCAGGAGGACAGGCAACTATGGCTACACCTTC
CASRRTGNYGYTF
>TRBD2|NA|TRBV5-1|TRBJ2-3
TGCGCCAGCAGCCTAACAGCGGGAGTGGGTAATACGCAGTATTTT
CASSLTAGVGNTQYF
>TRBD1|NA|TRBV7-2|TRBJ2-1
TGTGCCAGCAGCCGGGACAGGGGAAGGTTGGGTGAGCAGTTCTTC
CASSRDRGRLGEQFF
>NA|once|TRBV15|TRBJ1-1
TGTGCCACAGACAGAAAAGGACGGTCGAACACTGAAGCTTTCTTT
CATDRKGRSNTEAFF
>NA|NA|TRBV2|TRBJ1-1
TGTGCCAGCAGTAGGGGGTTCGGCACTGAAGCTTTCTTT
CASSRGFGTEAFF
>NA|once|TRBV4-1|TRBJ2-1
TGCGCCAGCAGCCAGGGGGCGGGAGAAGGCTACAATGAGCAGTTCTTC
CASSQGAGEGYNEQFF
>NA|NA|TRBV5-8|TRBJ1-4
TGTGCCAGCAGCTTCGAAGCTAGGGGGGGGGAAAAACTGTTTTTT
CASSFEARGGEKLFF
>NA|NA|TRBV4-2|TRBJ1-6
TGTGCCAGCAGCCAAGTACGTGGGGGGAATTCACCCCTCCACTTT
CASSQVRGGNSPLHF
>NA|NA|TRBV6-5|TRBJ2-5
TGTGCCAGCAACGAACAGCGGAGAGAGACCCAGTACTTC
CASNEQRRETQYF
>TRBD2|NA|TRBV5-1|TRBJ2-1
TGCGCCAGCAGCTCGGAGGGACTAGCGGGTTACAATGAGCAGTTCTTC
CASSSEGLAGYNEQFF
>TRBD2|few|TRBV11-3|TRBJ2-3
TGTGCCAGCAGCCCCGGACTAGCGGGAGGGGGAGATACGCAGTATTTT
CASSPGLAGGGDTQYF
>TRBD1|NA|TRBV19|TRBJ2-5
TGTGCCAGTAGTGTGGACAGGGGCAAAGAGACCCAGTACTTC
CASSVDRGKETQYF
>TRBD2|NA|TRBV10-3|TRBJ2-7
TGTGCCGCCTTGGGTGGGACTAGCGGAAACTACGAGCAGTACTTC
CAALGGTSGNYEQYF
>TRBD2|NA|TRBV5-1|TRBJ2-7
TGCGCCAGCAGCTTGCCCCGCCAGGGAGAGGGGACTAGCGGGTACGAGCAGTACTTC
CASSLPRQGEGTSGYEQYF
>TRBD1|NA|TRBV28|TRBJ1-1
TGTGCCAGCAGGACAGGGCGCGCCGGAAACACTGAAGCTTTCTTT
CASRTGRAGNTEAFF
>NA|NA|TRBV28|TRBJ2-6
TGTGCCAGCGGGAACGGGGTGTCTGGGGCCAACGTCCTGACTTTC
CASGNGVSGANVLTF
>TRBD2|NA|TRBV27|TRBJ2-7
TGTGCCAGCAGCCCCGCCGGCGGGAGGGCAGAGCAGTACTTC
CASSPAGGRAEQYF
>TRBD2|NA|TRBV6-2/TRBV6-3|TRBJ2-1
TGTGCCAGCAGTTACTCCGGAGGGCTAGCGGGGACCATCAATGAGCAGTTCTTC
CASSYSGGLAGTINEQFF
>NA|NA|TRBV19|TRBJ1-5
TGTGCCAGTAGTCCTACTTATGATAGCAATCAGCCCCAGCATTTT
CASSPTYDSNQPQHF
>TRBD1|few|TRBV2|TRBJ1-1
TGTGCCAGCAGTGAATGGGGCAGGGGGCGCGAAACTGAAGCTTTCTTT
CASSEWGRGRETEAFF
>TRBD1|NA|TRBV4-2|TRBJ1-6
TGTGCCAGCAGCCTTCGCCAGGGGGATTCACCCCTCCACTTT
CASSLRQGDSPLHF
>NA|once|TRBV7-9|TRBJ2-1
TGTGCCAGCAGCCCCCCTAGGAGCTCCTACAATGAGCAGTTCTTC
CASSPPRSSYNEQFF
>NA|NA|TRBV30|TRBJ2-1
TGTGCCTGGAGTCTCGGGGGAAATGAGCAGTTCTTC
CAWSLGGNEQFF